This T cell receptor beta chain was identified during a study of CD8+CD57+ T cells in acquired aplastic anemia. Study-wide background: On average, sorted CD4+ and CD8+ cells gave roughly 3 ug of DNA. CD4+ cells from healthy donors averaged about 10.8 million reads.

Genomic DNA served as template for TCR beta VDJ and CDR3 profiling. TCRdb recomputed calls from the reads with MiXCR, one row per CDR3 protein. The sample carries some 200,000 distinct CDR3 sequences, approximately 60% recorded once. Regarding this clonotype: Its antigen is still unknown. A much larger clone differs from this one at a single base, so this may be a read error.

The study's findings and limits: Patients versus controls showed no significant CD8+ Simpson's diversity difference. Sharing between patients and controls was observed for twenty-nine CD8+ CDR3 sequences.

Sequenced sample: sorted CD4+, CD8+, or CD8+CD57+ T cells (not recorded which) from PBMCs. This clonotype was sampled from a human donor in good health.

Here the CDR3 reads CASSVLGGEETQYF. CDR3 nucleotide sequence: TGTGCCAGCAGTGTATTGGGGGGGGAAGAGACCCAGTACTTC. The J gene is TRBJ2-5, the V gene TRBV27, with 7 positions matching TRBD2. The V gene's germline CDR1 is MNHEY and CDR2 SMNVEV (reference sequence). The CDR3 loop spans 14 amino acids. V was clipped by 5 bases and J by 3 bases; unmatched bases: 6.